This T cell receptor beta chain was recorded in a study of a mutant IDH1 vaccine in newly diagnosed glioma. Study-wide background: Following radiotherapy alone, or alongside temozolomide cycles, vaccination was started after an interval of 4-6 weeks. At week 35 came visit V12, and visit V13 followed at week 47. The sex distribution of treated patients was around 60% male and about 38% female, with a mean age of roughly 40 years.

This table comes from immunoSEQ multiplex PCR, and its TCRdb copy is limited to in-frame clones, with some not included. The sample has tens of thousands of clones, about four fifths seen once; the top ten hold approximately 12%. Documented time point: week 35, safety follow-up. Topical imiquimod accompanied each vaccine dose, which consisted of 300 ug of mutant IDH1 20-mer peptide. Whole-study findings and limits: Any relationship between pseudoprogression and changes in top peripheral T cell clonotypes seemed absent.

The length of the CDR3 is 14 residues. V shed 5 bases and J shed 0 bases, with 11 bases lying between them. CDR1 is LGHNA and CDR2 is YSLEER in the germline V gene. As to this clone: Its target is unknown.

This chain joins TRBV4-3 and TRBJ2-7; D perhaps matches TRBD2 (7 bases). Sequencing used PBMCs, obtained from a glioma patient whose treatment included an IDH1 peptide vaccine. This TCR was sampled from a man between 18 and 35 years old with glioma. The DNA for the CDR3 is TGCGCCAGCAGCACGGGGGGCCACTCCTACGAGCAGTACTTC. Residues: CASSTGGHSYEQYF.